Listed below are T cell receptor beta chains from one sample, sequenced in a study of T cells in Graves' hyperthyroidism and ophthalmopathy. TCRdb itself ran the multiplex PCR reads through MiXCR, one entry per CDR3 protein. The repertoire holds under 350,000 distinct CDR3 sequences, about an eighth seen once, with 6.5% to 10% in the top ten. Material for sequencing was blood. The receptors stem from a woman in her 30s with Graves' hyperthyroidism that later progressed to Graves' ophthalmopathy. Both conserved end residues are part of each CDR3. A D gene is named only where the DNA matches it firmly. Some rows have no size entry. The others give once, few or many, or a class for an expanded clone.

CDR3: CASSFGGPSTDTQYF
DNA: TGTGCCAGCAGCTTCGGTGGCCCTAGCACAGATACGCAGTATTTT
V: TRBV7-9
size: many
D: .
J: TRBJ2-3

CDR3: CASSVEGRGISGANVLTF
DNA: TGTGCCAGCAGCGTAGAGGGCCGGGGGATCTCTGGGGCCAACGTCCTGACTTTC
V: TRBV9
size: .
D: .
J: TRBJ2-6

CDR3: CASSYLFPGLAASYEQYF
DNA: TGTGCCAGCAGTTATCTTTTCCCGGGACTAGCGGCTTCCTACGAGCAGTACTTC
V: TRBV6-2/TRBV6-3
size: many
D: TRBD2
J: TRBJ2-7

CDR3: CASSGAGDYSFNYGYTF
DNA: TGTGCCAGCAGTGGTGCGGGGGACTACTCCTTCAACTATGGCTACACCTTC
V: TRBV28
size: many
D: .
J: TRBJ1-2

CDR3: CSACMPGLEPYEQYF
DNA: TGCAGTGCTTGTATGCCGGGACTAGAGCCCTACGAGCAGTACTTC
V: TRBV20-1
size: few
D: TRBD2
J: TRBJ2-7

CDR3: CAWSSWGAWDYGYTF
DNA: TGTGCCTGGAGCTCATGGGGGGCGTGGGACTATGGCTACACCTTC
V: TRBV30
size: many
D: .
J: TRBJ1-2

CDR3: CASSQEGAYNEQFF
DNA: TGCGCCAGCAGCCAAGAAGGAGCCTACAATGAGCAGTTCTTC
V: TRBV4-3
size: .
D: .
J: TRBJ2-1

CDR3: CASSPRRVTNTGELFF
DNA: TGTGCCAGCAGTCCACGGCGGGTAACGAACACCGGGGAGCTGTTTTTT
V: TRBV27
size: many
D: .
J: TRBJ2-2

CDR3: CASISTGLAVLSPFF
DNA: TGTGCCAGCATCTCTACGGGACTAGCGGTTCTGTCCCCTTTCTTC
V: TRBV2
size: few
D: TRBD2
J: TRBJ2-1

CDR3: CASSLGYIHSPNEQFF
DNA: TGTGCCAGCAGCTTGGGCTACATCCACTCTCCAAATGAGCAGTTCTTC
V: TRBV5-6
size: few
D: .
J: TRBJ2-1

CDR3: CASSRLAGGGETQYF
DNA: TGTGCCAGCAGCCGACTAGCGGGAGGGGGAGAGACCCAGTACTTC
V: TRBV12-3/TRBV12-4
size: many
D: TRBD2
J: TRBJ2-5

CDR3: CASSQGIFVGSVGETQYF
DNA: TGTGCCAGCAGCCAGGGGATTTTTGTCGGGAGTGTAGGGGAGACCCAGTACTTC
V: TRBV7-6
size: few
D: .
J: TRBJ2-5

CDR3: CASSVGDRVPVEQYF
DNA: TGTGCCAGCAGCGTAGGTGACAGGGTTCCGGTCGAGCAGTACTTC
V: TRBV9
size: many
D: TRBD1
J: TRBJ2-7

CDR3: CASTYLTGRDGYTF
DNA: TGTGCCAGCACTTACTTGACAGGAAGGGATGGCTACACCTTC
V: TRBV6-5
size: .
D: .
J: TRBJ1-2

CDR3: CASSLDSGQGGYEQYF
DNA: TGTGCCAGCAGTTTAGACTCGGGACAGGGGGGCTACGAGCAGTACTTC
V: TRBV12-3/TRBV12-4
size: .
D: TRBD1
J: TRBJ2-7

CDR3: CASHKYLAGGPGDTQYF
DNA: TGTGCCAGCCACAAATATCTAGCGGGAGGGCCAGGTGATACGCAGTATTTT
V: TRBV2
size: many
D: TRBD2
J: TRBJ2-3

CDR3: CASSYQGGEAFF
DNA: TGTGCCAGCAGTTACCAGGGAGGTGAAGCTTTCTTT
V: TRBV6-2/TRBV6-3
size: many
D: .
J: TRBJ1-1

CDR3: CATSRAGTGNYEQYF
DNA: TGTGCCACCAGCCGGGCGGGGACAGGGAACTACGAGCAGTACTTC
V: TRBV15
size: few
D: TRBD1
J: TRBJ2-7

CDR3: CATTGEGDGYTF
DNA: TGTGCCACCACAGGCGAGGGGGATGGCTACACCTTC
V: TRBV6-2/TRBV6-3
size: .
D: .
J: TRBJ1-2

CDR3: CSASSASRPPRGRFQETQYF
DNA: TGCAGTGCTAGTAGTGCCAGCAGGCCGCCCAGGGGGCGGTTCCAAGAGACCCAGTACTTC
V: TRBV20-1
size: .
D: TRBD1
J: TRBJ2-5

CDR3: CSARDLLGLPEWAQYF
DNA: TGCAGTGCTAGAGATCTCCTCGGGCTACCAGAGTGGGCCCAGTACTTC
V: TRBV20-1
size: few
D: .
J: TRBJ2-5

CDR3: CASSERTSGRAEEQFF
DNA: TGTGCCAGCAGCGAAAGGACTAGCGGGAGGGCCGAAGAGCAGTTCTTC
V: TRBV5-6
size: few
D: TRBD2
J: TRBJ2-1

CDR3: CASSLTLYRGSQETQYF
DNA: TGTGCCAGCAGTTTAACCTTGTACAGGGGCTCCCAAGAGACCCAGTACTTC
V: TRBV28
size: many
D: TRBD1
J: TRBJ2-5

CDR3: CAGITGTGPTNEKLFF
DNA: TGTGCCGGCATCACCGGGACAGGACCAACTAATGAAAAACTGTTTTTT
V: TRBV28
size: .
D: TRBD1
J: TRBJ1-4

CDR3: CASSLLPGGSTEAFF
DNA: TGTGCCAGCAGCTTACTCCCGGGAGGGAGCACTGAAGCTTTCTTT
V: TRBV11-1
size: many
D: .
J: TRBJ1-1

CDR3: CASSPWVSTGELCF
DNA: TGTGCCAGCAGTCCGTGGGTTTCCACCGGGGAGCTGTGTTTT
V: TRBV3-1
size: .
D: .
J: TRBJ2-2

CDR3: CASSLKGLATPSYEQYF
DNA: TGTGCCAGCAGCTTAAAGGGACTAGCGACTCCAAGCTACGAGCAGTACTTC
V: TRBV7-2
size: many
D: TRBD2
J: TRBJ2-7

CDR3: CASNLFGSAEKGTEAFF
DNA: TGTGCCAGCAACCTATTCGGATCGGCAGAGAAAGGCACTGAAGCTTTCTTT
V: TRBV28
size: many
D: .
J: TRBJ1-1

CDR3: CASGGDGEQYF
DNA: TGTGCCAGCGGGGGGGACGGCGAGCAGTACTTC
V: TRBV6-1
size: .
D: TRBD2
J: TRBJ2-7

CDR3: CASTAGGGELFF
DNA: TGTGCCTCCACTGCGGGCGGCGGGGAGCTGTTTTTT
V: TRBV30
size: .
D: .
J: TRBJ2-2

CDR3: CSVLTANTGELFF
DNA: TGCAGCGTTTTGACAGCCAACACCGGGGAGCTGTTTTTT
V: TRBV29-1
size: .
D: .
J: TRBJ2-2

CDR3: CAWSVRYATYEQYF
DNA: TGTGCCTGGAGTGTACGGTACGCGACCTACGAGCAGTACTTC
V: TRBV30
size: many
D: .
J: TRBJ2-7

CDR3: CASSQGGLAGRGTQYF
DNA: TGTGCCAGCAGCCAAGGGGGACTAGCGGGGCGAGGGACCCAGTACTTC
V: TRBV3-1
size: .
D: TRBD2
J: TRBJ2-5

CDR3: CASSEQIQYSNQPQHF
DNA: TGTGCCAGCAGTGAACAGATCCAGTATAGCAATCAGCCCCAGCATTTT
V: TRBV6-1
size: many
D: .
J: TRBJ1-5

CDR3: CASSGTSGRLDTQYF
DNA: TGTGCCAGCAGCGGCACTAGCGGGAGACTTGATACGCAGTATTTT
V: TRBV9
size: many
D: TRBD2
J: TRBJ2-3

CDR3: CSGRDRHTEAFF
DNA: TGCAGCGGCCGGGACCGACACACTGAAGCTTTCTTT
V: TRBV29-1
size: many
D: .
J: TRBJ1-1

CDR3: CASSTSYLLEPQHF
DNA: TGTGCCAGCAGTACCAGTTACCTCCTAGAGCCCCAGCATTTT
V: TRBV12-3/TRBV12-4
size: many
D: .
J: TRBJ1-5

CDR3: CASSLAGGRAKEQYF
DNA: TGTGCCAGCAGCTTAGCAGGCGGGAGGGCGAAGGAGCAGTACTTC
V: TRBV11-2
size: many
D: TRBD2
J: TRBJ2-7

CDR3: CASSLGGGTAYEQYF
DNA: TGTGCCAGCAGTTTAGGCGGGGGGACCGCCTACGAGCAGTACTTC
V: TRBV28
size: many
D: TRBD2
J: TRBJ2-7

CDR3: CAWISRVPAEAFF
DNA: TGTGCCTGGATTAGCAGGGTTCCGGCTGAAGCTTTCTTT
V: TRBV30
size: many
D: .
J: TRBJ1-1

CDR3: CAGSYSTQSDTQYF
DNA: TGTGCCGGCAGTTACTCGACCCAGTCGGATACGCAGTATTTT
V: TRBV6-2/TRBV6-3
size: .
D: .
J: TRBJ2-3

CDR3: CASNPAGDSDEQFF
DNA: TGTGCCAGTAATCCAGCGGGAGATTCGGATGAGCAGTTCTTC
V: TRBV19
size: .
D: TRBD2
J: TRBJ2-1

CDR3: CASSSRTGTTTDTQYF
DNA: TGTGCCAGTAGTTCTAGAACCGGGACCACAACAGATACGCAGTATTTT
V: TRBV19
size: few
D: .
J: TRBJ2-3

CDR3: CSARDRDRDIYGYTF
DNA: TGCAGTGCTAGAGACAGGGACAGGGATATTTATGGCTACACCTTC
V: TRBV20-1
size: .
D: TRBD1
J: TRBJ1-2

CDR3: CASSPRTSGISNNEQFF
DNA: TGTGCCAGCAGCCCCCGGACTAGCGGGATAAGCAACAATGAGCAGTTCTTC
V: TRBV7-3
size: .
D: TRBD2
J: TRBJ2-1

CDR3: CASSVGTNAQETQYF
DNA: TGTGCCAGCAGCGTAGGGACTAACGCGCAAGAGACCCAGTACTTC
V: TRBV9
size: many
D: .
J: TRBJ2-5

CDR3: CASSREGASSNEQFF
DNA: TGTGCCAGCAGCCGAGAGGGGGCTAGCTCGAATGAGCAGTTCTTC
V: TRBV11-2
size: many
D: TRBD1
J: TRBJ2-1

CDR3: CASSYLGYNEQFF
DNA: TGTGCCAGCAGTTACCTGGGCTACAATGAGCAGTTCTTC
V: TRBV6-6
size: many
D: .
J: TRBJ2-1

CDR3: CASSQELGTYEQYF
DNA: TGCGCCAGCAGCCAAGAACTAGGTACTTACGAGCAGTACTTC
V: TRBV4-3
size: few
D: .
J: TRBJ2-7